This is a list of T cell receptor beta chains from one sample in a study of T cells in narcolepsy. Generated by immunoSEQ multiplex PCR, the TCRdb table keeps only in-frame clones and is missing some. Of about 27,000 clones in the sample, 70% to 80% were seen once. The specimen sequenced was memory (CD45RA-) CD4+ T cells from blood. These receptors all stem from a human donor in good health. CDR3s include the opening cysteine and the closing phenylalanine or tryptophan. Each record gives: D gene, CDR3 length, V gene, J gene, clone size, CDR3 DNA, CDR3 protein. The D gene is left open where the match is weak. Clone size is not always given. Where it is, it says once, few, many or a class for expanded clones.

>TRBD2|16|TRBV10-1|TRBJ2-3|.
TGCGCCAGCAGTGAGTCACTAGCGGGGGGCACAGATACGCAGTATTTT
CASSESLAGGTDTQYF
>TRBD1|15|TRBV4-1|TRBJ1-1|.
TGCGCCAGCAGCCCCGAGGGGGCGCGGAACACTGAAGCTTTCTTT
CASSPEGARNTEAFF
>.|15|TRBV2|TRBJ1-5|.
TGTGCCAGCAGCCTGGGGACACAGGGACAACAGCCCCAGCATTTT
CASSLGTQGQQPQHF
>.|15|TRBV9|TRBJ2-5|.
TGTGCCAGCAGCCCCCGGGGCAACCCGCAAGAGACCCAGTACTTC
CASSPRGNPQETQYF
>.|12|TRBV28|TRBJ2-7|.
TGTGCCAGCAGGGGAACTAGTAGATGGCAGTACTTC
CASRGTSRWQYF
>TRBD1|14|TRBV4-2|TRBJ1-4|.
TGTGCCAGCAGCCAGGGACAGGGAGATGAAAAACTGTTTTTT
CASSQGQGDEKLFF
>.|15|TRBV2|TRBJ1-5|.
TGTGCCACCTCAAACTCGGGGGCGGGAAATCAGCCCCAGCATTTT
CATSNSGAGNQPQHF
>TRBD1|15|TRBV19|TRBJ2-2|.
TGTGCCTCTCGAACGGGACAGGTTTTTCCCGGGGAGCTGTTTTTT
CASRTGQVFPGELFF
>TRBD1|16|TRBV2|TRBJ1-3|few
TGTGCCAGCCTCCGGACAGGGGACTTCTCTGGAAACACCATATATTTT
CASLRTGDFSGNTIYF
>.|14|TRBV7-2|TRBJ1-1|.
TGTGCCAGCAGCCCGGGACATCCGAACACTGAAGCTTTCTTT
CASSPGHPNTEAFF
>.|18|TRBV19|TRBJ1-3|once
TGTGCCAGTAGTCCGGGACATGTCCAGTTTTTAGCTGGAAACACCATATATTTT
CASSPGHVQFLAGNTIYF
>TRBD2|14|TRBV28|TRBJ2-7|.
TGTGCCAGCAGCCCACCTGGGACTAGCGTCGAGTTGTACTTC
CASSPPGTSVELYF
>.|14|TRBV6-5|TRBJ1-3|.
TGTGCCAGCAGTTATGGGACGGCTGGAAACACCATATATTTT
CASSYGTAGNTIYF
>.|15|TRBV6-6|TRBJ1-4|.
TGTGCCAGCAGAGCCACCGGGACGGCAAATGAAAAACTGTTTTTT
CASRATGTANEKLFF
>TRBD2|16|TRBV4-3|TRBJ2-1|.
TGCGCCAGCAGCCGGGAGCCGGGGGGGGCCTACAATGAGCAGTTCTTC
CASSREPGGAYNEQFF
>.|11|TRBV4-1|TRBJ2-1|.
TGCGCCAGCAGTCATTACAATGAGCAGTTCTTC
CASSHYNEQFF
>TRBD1|13|TRBV28|TRBJ2-5|.
TGTGCCAGCAGCTCGACAGGGGTAAAGACCCAGTACTTC
CASSSTGVKTQYF
>TRBD1|14|TRBV7-2|TRBJ1-6|.
TGTGCCAGCAGTCAGACAGGGGATAATTCACCCCTCCACTTT
CASSQTGDNSPLHF
>.|15|TRBV10-1|TRBJ2-5|.
TGCGCCAGCAGTGAGTCAGGGGCAGGGAGAGAGACCCAGTACTTC
CASSESGAGRETQYF
>.|16|TRBV5-1|TRBJ2-3|once
TGCGCCAGCAGCCACGAGGGGGACGGGGATATGGATACGCAGTATTTT
CASSHEGDGDMDTQYF
>.|15|TRBV27|TRBJ2-1|few
TGTGCCAGCAGTTCCCGACCTACCCCCTACAATGAGCAGTTCTTC
CASSSRPTPYNEQFF
>TRBD1|17|TRBV12-5|TRBJ2-2|few
TGTGCTAGTGGTTTGGTAGGACAGGACGCGAACACCGGGGAGCTGTTTTTT
CASGLVGQDANTGELFF
>.|17|TRBV18|TRBJ2-6|.
TGTGCCAGCTCACCACGGGGACGGAGTTCTGGGGCCAACGTCCTGACTTTC
CASSPRGRSSGANVLTF
>.|14|TRBV14|TRBJ1-3|few
TGTGCCAGCAGCAAGGGATCAGACGGAAACACCATATATTTT
CASSKGSDGNTIYF
>.|11|TRBV10-3|TRBJ1-5|.
TGTGCCAACCCTGGCAATCAGCCCCAGCATTTT
CANPGNQPQHF